These 20 T cell receptor beta chains were all obtained from the same sample, sequenced in a study of blood T cell repertoires in COVID-19. TCRdb's copy holds only in-frame clones and misses some; the assay was immunoSEQ multiplex PCR. The table has 200,000 to 250,000 clones, more than 75% seen once. Sequencing used peripheral blood. The receptors stem from a man aged 60 to 75 with acute or convalescent COVID-19.

This chain connects TRBV7-2 to TRBJ2-5; TRBD1 is a possible D gene (5 bases). CDR3 length: 14 amino acids. Trimming took off 5 bases at V and 0 bases at J, with 10 bases between the two ends. Per germline, CDR1 SGHTA and CDR2 FQGNSA. CDR3 sequence: CASSQGHNQETQYF. In DNA, the CDR3 is TGTGCCAGCAGCCAGGGCCATAACCAAGAGACCCAGTACTTC.

The chain recombines TRBV7-9 with TRBJ2-7, with 10 bases identical to TRBD1. The CDR3 runs 16 residues. Losses at the gene ends were 5 bases for V and 2 bases for J; bases not matched to a gene: 9. The germline V gene encodes CDR1 SEHNR and CDR2 FQNEAQ (reference sequence). The CDR3 loop is CASSVLRGQGPYEQYF. CDR3 bases: TGTGCCAGCAGCGTTCTAAGGGGACAGGGGCCCTACGAGCAGTACTTC.

CDR3 sequence (DNA): TGCAGCGTTCGGGACAGACATAATTCACCCCTCCACTTT. Translated, it gives CSVRDRHNSPLHF. The rearrangement joins TRBV29-1 to TRBJ1-6; 7 bases are shared with TRBD1. The CDR3 spans 13 residues. V trimming: 5 bases; J trimming: 5 bases; junction bases outside the gene matches: 3. CDR1 is SQVTM and CDR2 is ANQGSEA in the germline V gene. The full variable domain, in which reference TRBV29-1 and TRBJ1-6 provide the parts outside the CDR3, is SAVISQKPSRDICQRGTSLTIQCQVDSQVTMMFWYRQQPGQSLTLIATANQGSEATYESGFVIDKFPISRPNLTFSTLTVSNMSPEDSSIYLCSVRDRHNSPLHFGNGTRLTVT.

The CDR3 bases are TGTGCCAGCAGCCAATTGCACACCTCTGGAAACACCATATATTTT. Protein sequence: CASSQLHTSGNTIYF. V usage is TRBV3-1 (or the pseudogene TRBV3-2) and J usage is TRBJ1-3; no clear D gene. The V gene lost 2 bases and the J gene lost 0 bases, with 8 bases spanning the gap. Germline CDR1 LGHDT, CDR2 YNNKEL (reference sequence). CDR3 length: 15 residues.

V is TRBV4-1 and J is TRBJ2-2; 8 bases map to TRBD1. The germline V gene encodes CDR1 MGHRA and CDR2 YSYEKL. V was clipped by 7 bases and J by 5 bases; unmatched bases: 9. This CDR3 contains 15 residues. The CDR3 DNA reads as TGCGCCAGCAACGCAGAGGGACAGGCGACCGGGGAGCTGTTTTTT. Amino acid sequence: CASNAEGQATGELFF.

J is TRBJ2-7 and V is TRBV3-1 (or the pseudogene TRBV3-2); 7 nucleotides match TRBD1. The V gene end was trimmed by 4 bases and the J gene end by 2 bases; junction bases not matched to a gene: 2. The germline V gene encodes CDR1 LGHDT and CDR2 YNNKEL (reference sequence). This CDR3 region has 13 residues. The CDR3 protein is CASSRDRTYEQYF. CDR3 bases: TGTGCCAGCAGCCGGGACAGAACCTACGAGCAGTACTTC.

The chain combines TRBV6-5 with TRBJ2-5, with D tentatively TRBD2 (6 bases). The germline V gene has CDR1 MNHEY and CDR2 SVGAGI. V was pared by 5 bases and J by 3 bases, with 16 bases between. The CDR3 sequence is 15 residues long. The DNA of the CDR3 is TGTGCCAGCAGTCCCGGTTGGGGAGGAGAAGAGACCCAGTACTTC. Translation: CASSPGWGGEETQYF.

This clone was recorded once. J is TRBJ1-1 and V is TRBV6-5; a possible D gene is TRBD1 (6 bases). The CDR3 runs to 15 residues. The V gene lost 0 bases and the J gene lost 1 base, with 9 bases spanning the gap. Germline lookup yields CDR1 MNHEY and CDR2 SVGAGI. The CDR3 coding sequence is TGTGCCAGCAGTTACTCGGGCAGGGGGAACACTGAAGCTTTCTTT. This translates into CASSYSGRGNTEAFF.

This clone has only one observation. The rearrangement joins TRBV6-5 to TRBJ1-5, with D perhaps TRBD1 (6 bases). Deletions cut 6 bases from V and 7 bases from J, with 16 bases between. Germline V gene sequence: CDR1 MNHEY, CDR2 SVGAGI. The CDR3 extends over 14 amino acids. In DNA, the CDR3 is TGTGCCAGCAGGGCTATAGGGGGTACCCAGCCCCAGCATTTT. It is translated as CASRAIGGTQPQHF.

V is TRBV6-1 and J is TRBJ1-5, with TRBD1 matching over 7 bases. Germline CDR1 and CDR2: MNHNS and SASEGT. CDR3 length equals 15 residues. V lost 3 bases, J lost 6 bases, and 8 bases stayed unmatched. The CDR3 DNA follows: TGTGCCAGCAGTGACCGACAGGGTCGGGGTCAGCCCCAGCATTTT. This encodes CASSDRQGRGQPQHF.

J is TRBJ1-2 and V is TRBV5-1, with D possibly matching TRBD1 (5 bases). The germline CDR1 and CDR2 sequences are SGHRS and YFSETQ. The V end was cut by 4 bases, the J end by 0 bases, with 13 bases between. The CDR3 totals 15 residues. The CDR3 reads CASSARGATNYGYTF. The CDR3 DNA is TGCGCCAGCAGCGCCCGTGGGGCGACTAACTATGGCTACACCTTC.

The chain links TRBV9 to TRBJ1-1, with a possible D match to TRBD1 (6 bases). Trimming stripped 3 bases from V and 5 bases from J, with 8 bases between. Germline V gene data show CDR1 as SGDLS and CDR2 as YYNGEE. The CDR3 has 12 amino acids. The CDR3 nucleotides are TGTGCCAGCAGCGAGACAGGAACTGAAGCTTTCTTT. This translates into CASSETGTEAFF.

The J gene is TRBJ1-6, the V gene TRBV2; no definite D call. This CDR3 has 13 amino acids. Germline CDR1 and CDR2: SNHLY and FYNNEI. The germline V and J ends were trimmed by 7 bases and 10 bases, with 14 bases remaining between them. The CDR3 protein is CASMRPGESPLHF. The CDR3 nucleotides are TGTGCCAGCATGAGGCCCGGGGAGTCACCCCTCCACTTT.

V and J are TRBV19 and TRBJ2-1, with 13 positions matching TRBD2. The CDR3 sequence is 18 residues long. Germline V CDR1 and CDR2: LNHDA, SQIVND (reference sequence). The trim removed 9 bases at V and 9 bases at J, leaving 20 bases unmatched. The CDR3 DNA sequence: TGTGCCAGGAAGAACCGGACTAGCGGGGGCCAAACCTCGGGTGAGCAGTTCTTC. Translating gives CARKNRTSGGQTSGEQFF.

The chain recombines TRBV7-3 with TRBJ2-2; 8 bases agree with TRBD1. This CDR3 region has 16 residues. Looked up from germline, CDR1 is SGHTA and CDR2 is FQGTGA. The ends lost 4 bases at V and 4 bases at J; junction bases unmatched: 8. CDR3 sequence: CASSSSGTGVTGELFF. Written as DNA, the CDR3 is TGTGCCAGCAGCTCCTCCGGGACAGGAGTCACCGGGGAGCTGTTTTTT. Based on the CDR3 plus reference TRBV7-3 and TRBJ2-2, the full variable domain is GAGVSQTPSNKVTEKGKYVELRCDPISGHTALYWYRQSLGQGPEFLIYFQGTGAADDSGLPNDRFFAVRPEGSVSTLKIQRTERGDSAVYLCASSSSGTGVTGELFFGEGSRLTVL.

The chain has TRBV3-1 (or the pseudogene TRBV3-2) and TRBJ1-2, with TRBD1 as a possible D gene (6 bases). Trimming left V 4 bases short and J 4 bases short, with 16 bases between. This CDR3 is built from 15 residues. Germline CDR1 is LGHDT and CDR2 is YNNKEL (reference sequence). The CDR3 DNA follows: TGTGCCAGCAGCCCGCCTAGACAGGTCTCCTATGGCTACACCTTC. The encoded protein is CASSPPRQVSYGYTF.

This sequence joins TRBV7-3 and TRBJ2-1; a weak D match, TRBD2 (6 bases). V lost 4 bases and J 0 bases, leaving 19 bases between the germline ends. This CDR3 spans 18 amino acids. Germline assignment: CDR1 SGHTA and CDR2 FQGTGA. The CDR3 DNA is TGTGCCAGCAGCTCCCAGTCGGTCGGGGGACTCTCCTACAATGAGCAGTTCTTC. It yields the protein CASSSQSVGGLSYNEQFF. The full variable domain, in which reference TRBV7-3 and TRBJ2-1 provide the parts outside the CDR3, is GAGVSQTPSNKVTEKGKYVELRCDPISGHTALYWYRQSLGQGPEFLIYFQGTGAADDSGLPNDRFFAVRPEGSVSTLKIQRTERGDSAVYLCASSSQSVGGLSYNEQFFGPGTRLTVL.

The chain employs TRBV6-5 and TRBJ1-1; no clear D gene. The CDR3 has 13 amino acids. From germline, CDR1 is MNHEY and CDR2 SVGAGI. V lost 5 bases and J 0 bases, leaving 7 bases between the germline ends. For the CDR3, the DNA is TGTGCCAGCAGTCCCACGGTGAACACTGAAGCTTTCTTT. This codes for CASSPTVNTEAFF.

The chain combines TRBV27 with TRBJ2-1, with TRBD2 matching over 8 bases. CDR3 length: 12 residues. The germline gives CDR1 MNHEY, CDR2 SMNVEV (reference sequence). The V and J ends lost 5 bases and 12 bases, in that order; junction bases with no gene match: 6. The CDR3 reads CASSLPGGGQFF. As DNA, the CDR3 is TGTGCCAGCAGTCTCCCCGGGGGGGGGCAGTTCTTC.

The gene calls are TRBV7-3 and TRBJ1-4, with D tentatively TRBD1 (6 bases). Germline V gene data show CDR1 as SGHTA and CDR2 as FQGTGA. The CDR3 length is 17 residues. Trimming cost V 4 bases and J 3 bases, with 18 bases left between them. CDR3 DNA: TGTGCCAGCAGCTCTTCTCCCCCTGGACAGCCTAATGAAAAACTGTTTTTT. This encodes CASSSSPPGQPNEKLFF.